Presented here are 10 T cell receptor beta chains from one specimen sequenced in a study of beta chain features in type 1 diabetes. Whole-study findings and limits: Moderately but significantly shorter TCRB CDR3s were found in Type 1 diabetes patients in all four CD4+ subsets.

Expressed TCRB transcripts got sequenced, as all isolated RNA was reverse transcribed. Sequenced by immunoSEQ multiplex PCR; TCRdb stores in-frame clones only, minus some. The sample lists some 290,000 clones, roughly 13% occurring once. These receptors' targets are unknown. Sequencing used naive CD4+ T cells from blood. Every receptor here comes from a man aged 30-40 years with type 1 diabetes.

Only a few counts were recorded for this clone. The chain uses TRBV7-9 and TRBJ1-3; possible D gene TRBD1, 6 bases. The V end lost 1 base, the J end lost 4 bases, and 8 bases lay between the germline ends. The CDR3 spans 14 residues. Germline CDR1 and CDR2: SEHNR and FQNEAQ (reference sequence). The CDR3 region has the DNA TGTGCCAGCAGCTTAGGACAGGACGGAAACACCATATATTTT. It translates to CASSLGQDGNTIYF.

This clone was seen a handful of times. The rearrangement uses TRBV27 and TRBJ1-5; tentative D call: TRBD1 (5 bases). The ends were cut back, 9 bases at V and 9 bases at J, with 18 bases in the middle. Per the germline V gene, CDR1 is MNHEY and CDR2 is SMNVEV (reference sequence). The CDR3 runs to 13 residues. This CDR3 reads CASQGNRPGPQHF. The CDR3 bases are TGTGCCAGTCAAGGGAACAGGCCCGGGCCCCAGCATTTT.

The chain uses TRBV9 and TRBJ2-2; perhaps TRBD1 as D (5 bases). V lost 0 bases to trimming and J lost 3 bases, with 9 bases between them. Looked up from germline, CDR1 is SGDLS and CDR2 is YYNGEE. The CDR3 has 15 residues. The DNA of the CDR3 is TGTGCCAGCAGCGTAGCCCCAGGGCACACCGGGGAGCTGTTTTTT. Protein sequence: CASSVAPGHTGELFF.

The V gene is TRBV14, the J gene TRBJ1-1; TRBD1 might be the D (6 bases). The CDR3 consists of 14 residues. The V gene's germline CDR1 is SGHDN and CDR2 FVKESK. V lost 5 bases and J lost 1, with 11 bases in between. The DNA for the CDR3 is TGTGCCAGCAGCTGGGGGCTAGCGAACACTGAAGCTTTCTTT. Translated, it gives CASSWGLANTEAFF.

The genes are TRBV25-1 and TRBJ2-3, with a possible D match to TRBD2 (6 bases). Trimming pared 4 bases from V and 6 bases from J, leaving 20 bases between. This CDR3 has 16 residues. CDR1 is MGHDK and CDR2 is SYGVNS in the germline V gene. This CDR3 is CASSAYGTLADDTQYF. The CDR3 region has the DNA TGTGCCAGCAGTGCCTACGGGACTTTGGCTGACGATACGCAGTATTTT. Together with reference TRBV25-1 and TRBJ2-3, the CDR3 gives the full variable domain: EADIYQTPRYLVIGTGKKITLECSQTMGHDKMYWYQQDPGMELHLIHYSYGVNSTEKGDLSSESTVSRIRTEHFPLTLESARPSHTSQYLCASSAYGTLADDTQYFGPGTRLTVL.

The J gene is TRBJ1-5, the V gene TRBV29-1; D may be TRBD1 (6 bases). This CDR3 is 14 amino acids long. The V gene lost 6 bases and the J gene lost 0 bases, with 12 bases spanning the gap. The germline V gene encodes CDR1 SQVTM and CDR2 ANQGSEA. CDR3 amino acids: CSVGTGSSNQPQHF. Written as DNA, the CDR3 is TGCAGCGTAGGTACAGGGAGTAGCAATCAGCCCCAGCATTTT.

The gene calls are TRBV19 and TRBJ2-7; 12 nucleotides agree with TRBD1. CDR1 and CDR2 (germline): LNHDA, SQIVND (reference sequence). V shed 6 bases, J shed 6 bases, and the junction held 12 bases outside the gene matches. The CDR3 covers 16 residues. The CDR3 reads CASSPTGTGGFFEQYF. CDR3 sequence (DNA): TGTGCCAGTAGCCCCACCGGGACAGGGGGCTTTTTCGAGCAGTACTTC.

This clone is a singleton in its sample. The V and J genes are TRBV7-8 and TRBJ1-1; 8 bases line up with TRBD1. CDR1 is SGHVS and CDR2 is FQNEAQ in the germline V gene. V dropped 5 bases and J dropped 0; count of bases not matched to a gene: 8. The CDR3 contains 16 residues. The CDR3 is CASSPRQGLLNTEAFF. CDR3 DNA: TGTGCCAGCAGCCCCCGACAGGGGCTTTTGAACACTGAAGCTTTCTTT.

This clone was detected only a few times. J is TRBJ1-2 and V is TRBV4-2; TRBD1 matches 11 bases. V was pared by 8 bases and J by 1 base, with 0 bases of the junction left unmatched. Germline assignment: CDR1 LGHNA and CDR2 YNFKEQ. CDR3 length: 13 amino acids. CDR3 sequence: CASGTGGNYGYTF. The CDR3 region has the DNA TGTGCCAGCGGGACAGGGGGTAACTATGGCTACACCTTC.

The chain recombines TRBV4-2 with TRBJ2-7, with D possibly being TRBD2 (5 bases). Germline V lookup: CDR1 LGHNA, CDR2 YNFKEQ. V was shortened by 1 base and J by 3 bases, with 16 bases between the two germline ends. The CDR3 covers 16 residues. The CDR3 nucleotides read TGTGCCAGCAGCCAAGCCGCGGAGCGGCGTGACTACGAGCAGTACTTC. This encodes CASSQAAERRDYEQYF.